This record concerns one TCR beta chain sequence. The target antigen is unknown. This entry comes from a study of long-term antiretroviral therapy in people with HIV. As for the study in general: The 2015 immediate-ART recommendation came about a decade after the earliest samples. General study results and limits: Whichever time point was examined, clones expanded before ART dominated the repertoire.

Before DNA extraction, roughly 0.9-10 million cryopreserved PBMC were held in the samples. CDR1 and CDR2 (germline): SGHRS, YFSETQ. This CDR3 has 15 residues. Trimming left V 1 base short and J 0 bases short, with 11 bases between. Sequencing relied on immunoSEQ assay v3.0, run at survey level. Sequenced by immunoSEQ multiplex PCR; TCRdb stores in-frame clones only, minus some. Of 21,000 or so clones in the sample, approximately 90% are singletons; the top ten hold about 3.7%. V usage is TRBV5-1 and J usage is TRBJ2-7; either TRBD1 or TRBD2 may supply D (6 bases each). The sequencing used unsorted PBMCs, collected 2.3 years after starting antiretroviral therapy. This sequence originates from a man in his 60s with HIV. The CDR3 nucleotides read TGCGCCAGCAGCTTGTACGGGGGCTACTCCTACGAGCAGTACTTC. It translates to CASSLYGGYSYEQYF. Variable domain in full (rest from reference TRBV5-1 and TRBJ2-7): KAGVTQTPRYLIKTRGQQVTLSCSPISGHRSVSWYQQTPGQGLQFLFEYFSETQRNKGNFPGRFSGRQFSNSRSEMNVSTLELGDSALYLCASSLYGGYSYEQYFGPGTRLTVT.